The 8 T cell receptor beta chains below come from one sample, sequenced in a study of cytomegalovirus exposure and HLA in healthy donors. The study ran its PCR with 60 Vbeta and 13 Jbeta primers. The table came from immunoSEQ multiplex PCR; TCRdb's copy has only in-frame clones and leaves some out. The sample includes about 120,000 clones, around 70% of them seen just once. Sample: PBMCs. The receptors derive from a man aged 40-49 years in good health and CMV-seropositive.

There are many counts of this clone. The rearrangement uses TRBV6-5 and TRBJ2-2; 7 positions agree with TRBD1. The CDR3 is 15 residues long. The germline gives CDR1 MNHEY, CDR2 SVGAGI. V was pared by 5 bases and J by 2 bases, with 5 bases of the junction left unmatched. Here the CDR3 reads CASSPQGVNTGELFF. The CDR3, as DNA: TGTGCCAGCAGTCCCCAGGGGGTCAACACCGGGGAGCTGTTTTTT.

This clone has just a few counts. This chain joins TRBV27 and TRBJ1-3, with a tentative D call TRBD1 (5 bases). The CDR3 loop spans 13 amino acids. Trimming took off 10 bases at V and 4 bases at J, with 14 bases between the two ends. The germline V gene has CDR1 MNHEY and CDR2 SMNVEV (reference sequence). The CDR3 is CATSGGSGNTIYF. DNA for the CDR3: TGTGCCACCAGCGGGGGGTCAGGAAACACCATATATTTT.

The chain uses TRBV19 and TRBJ2-2; 10 positions agree with TRBD1. The CDR3 is 14 amino acids. In germline, CDR1 is LNHDA, CDR2 SQIVND (reference sequence). The trim removed 6 bases at V and 7 bases at J, leaving 5 bases unmatched. In DNA form, the CDR3 reads TGTGCCAGTAGCAAGACAGGGGGCGACGGGGAGCTGTTTTTT. This sequence encodes CASSKTGGDGELFF.

The chain employs TRBV27 and TRBJ2-7; tentatively, D is TRBD2 (5 bases). V lost 0 bases and J 7 bases, leaving 19 bases between the germline ends. Per the germline V gene, CDR1 is MNHEY and CDR2 is SMNVEV (reference sequence). The CDR3 length is 16 residues. The CDR3 DNA is TGTGCCAGCAGTTTATCGAGGGCGGGCAGCAACGGGGAGCAGTACTTC. Protein sequence: CASSLSRAGSNGEQYF.

CDR3 nucleotides: TGTGCCAGCAGCTTAAGTATAGGGGACCAAGAGACCCAGTACTTC. It specifies CASSLSIGDQETQYF. V usage is TRBV7-2 and J usage is TRBJ2-5, with D perhaps matching TRBD1 (5 bases). Germline V CDR1 and CDR2: SGHTA, FQGNSA. The CDR3 loop spans 15 amino acids. The V end lost 2 bases, the J end lost 0 bases, and 10 bases lay between the germline ends.

The chain is built from TRBV5-6 and TRBJ2-7; no clear D. Germline V lookup: CDR1 SGHDT, CDR2 YYEEEE. This CDR3 has 12 amino acids. V lost 0 bases, J lost 4 bases, and 5 bases lay in between. The CDR3 reads CASSLDQYEQYF. The CDR3 DNA is TGTGCCAGCAGCTTGGATCAGTACGAGCAGTACTTC.

The V gene is TRBV30, the J gene TRBJ2-1; D perhaps matches TRBD2 (6 bases). Germline CDR1 is GTSNPN and CDR2 is SVGIG (reference sequence). CDR3 length: 15 amino acids. Between the trimmed V and J ends, which lost 0 bases and 2 bases, there was a span of 11 bases. This CDR3 is CAWSVLAGPYNEQFF. The DNA of the CDR3 is TGTGCCTGGAGTGTACTGGCGGGGCCCTACAATGAGCAGTTCTTC.

The chain has TRBV5-4 and TRBJ2-1, with 8 bases identical to TRBD2. Germline CDR1 SGHNT, CDR2 YYREEE (reference sequence). CDR3 size: 17 residues. Trimming took 1 base from V and 10 from J; bases not matched to a gene: 16. CDR3 sequence: CASSLSMALSGEREQFF. The DNA of the CDR3 is TGTGCCAGCAGCTTGAGTATGGCGCTTAGCGGGGAGAGGGAGCAGTTCTTC.